Below are 8 T cell receptor beta chains sequenced from a single sample in a study of post-analysis software for immune sequencing data. Study-wide results and limits: With TRBV5-6, TRBV5-1 and TRBV20-1 included, several TRBV segments were more frequent in patients than in controls.

Their target antigens are unknown. Unique molecular identifiers tagged the TCR beta cDNA libraries. Via MiXCR, TCRdb re-called the PCR reads, giving one row per CDR3 protein. The profile shows roughly 650,000 distinct CDR3 sequences, 59% of them singletons. The sequenced sample consisted of blood. The receptors were gathered from a girl aged 2 to 9 with multiple sclerosis.

This rearrangement joins TRBV6-4 to TRBJ2-1; TRBD2 is a possible D gene (6 bases). Between the trimmed V and J ends, which lost 5 bases and 3 bases, there was a span of 14 bases. This CDR3 is built from 15 residues. Germline-derived CDR1 and CDR2 are MRHNA and SNTAGT. Here the CDR3 reads CASSPLSGSYNEQFF. The CDR3 DNA is TGTGCCAGCAGTCCCCTTAGCGGTAGCTACAATGAGCAGTTCTTC.

The table lists this clonotype with a count of one. This chain joins TRBV5-6 and TRBJ1-4; weak D call: TRBD1 (5 bases). Trimming left V 4 bases short and J 8 bases short, with 15 bases between. The CDR3 consists of 14 residues. Germline CDR1 is SGHDT and CDR2 is YYEEEE. The CDR3 spells CASSLTAIGEKLFF. The CDR3 region has the DNA TGTGCCAGCAGCCTGACAGCGATTGGGGAAAAACTGTTTTTT.

This chain uses TRBV4-3 with TRBJ2-1, with a weak D call TRBD1 (5 bases). Trimming took 0 bases from V and 0 from J, leaving 12 bases between them. The length of the CDR3 is 17 residues. Germline V gene lookup returns CDR1 LGHNA and CDR2 YSLEER. CDR3 protein: CASSQDGQGSSYNEQFF. CDR3 nucleotides: TGCGCCAGCAGCCAAGATGGGCAGGGAAGCTCCTACAATGAGCAGTTCTTC.

The gene calls are TRBV20-1 and TRBJ2-7, with 10 bases matching TRBD2. This CDR3 comprises 14 residues. The V gene's germline CDR1 is DFQATT and CDR2 SNEGSKA (reference sequence). V was pared by 3 bases and J by 3 bases, with 5 bases of the junction left unmatched. CDR3 bases: TGCAGTGCTAGGGGGGGGACTAGCGACTACGAGCAGTACTTC. Protein: CSARGGTSDYEQYF.

The genes are TRBV20-1 and TRBJ2-6; D gene unclear. Trimming removed 3 bases at V and 3 bases at J, with 18 bases between. CDR3 size: 17 residues. Germline CDR1 reads DFQATT; CDR2 reads SNEGSKA (reference sequence). For the CDR3, the DNA is TGCAGTGCTAGTGATCGGCATATTCCCTTTGGGGCCAACGTCCTGACTTTC. Its translation: CSASDRHIPFGANVLTF.

This chain links TRBV27 with TRBJ2-1; 7 nucleotides agree with TRBD1. Germline V gives CDR1 MNHEY, CDR2 SMNVEV (reference sequence). The CDR3 consists of 14 residues. V dropped 4 bases and J dropped 6; count of bases not matched to a gene: 6. The CDR3 loop is CASSSSRGFNEQFF. CDR3 nucleotides: TGTGCCAGCAGTTCTAGCAGGGGGTTCAATGAGCAGTTCTTC.

The chain is built from TRBV5-1 and TRBJ2-1; 9 bases fit TRBD2. Germline V gene lookup returns CDR1 SGHRS and CDR2 YFSETQ. The J segment lost 13 bases and the V segment lost 4 bases, leaving 15 bases of the junction unmatched. The CDR3 is made up of 15 amino acids. The CDR3 nucleotides read TGCGCCAGCAGCGGCGGGGCTAGCGGGAATGGTGAACAGTTCTTC. Its translation: CASSGGASGNGEQFF.

J is TRBJ2-7 and V is TRBV5-1; weak D call: TRBD1 (6 bases). Germline values: CDR1 SGHRS, CDR2 YFSETQ. Deletions cut 4 bases from V and 5 bases from J, with 10 bases between. The CDR3 has 12 amino acids. The CDR3 is CASSPGQNEQYF. DNA of the CDR3: TGCGCCAGCAGCCCCGGACAGAACGAGCAGTACTTC.